The 9 T cell receptor beta chains below were found in one sample sequenced in a study of T and B cells in COVID-19 patients. Each TRB amplification used roughly 250-550 ng of genomic DNA from blood. BIOMED2 TRB-A/B primer pools were used in multiplex TRB PCR. TCRdb processed the multiplex PCR reads anew with MiXCR; each CDR3 protein has one entry. The table has 17,000 or so distinct CDR3 sequences, 35% to 40% seen once. The sample was blood. These receptor sequences come from a human donor with active COVID-19.

The CDR3 reads CASSTGVSGNTIYF. In DNA, the CDR3 is TGTGCCAGTAGCACAGGGGTCTCTGGAAACACCATATATTTT. This sequence joins TRBV19 and TRBJ1-3, with 7 nucleotides matching TRBD1. V was pared by 6 bases and J by 0 bases, with 2 bases of the junction left unmatched. The CDR3 is 14 residues long. Germline CDR1 LNHDA, CDR2 SQIVND (reference sequence).

This clonotype rates as medium-sized. The chain carries TRBV19 and TRBJ2-6; D gene unclear. Germline assignment: CDR1 LNHDA and CDR2 SQIVND (reference sequence). V was pared by 5 bases and J by 0 bases, with 8 bases between. The CDR3 sequence is 15 residues long. As DNA, the CDR3 is TGTGCCAGTAGTGGGCAGAACTCTGGGGCCAACGTCCTGACTTTC. Translated: CASSGQNSGANVLTF.

Only a few counts were recorded for this clonotype. J is TRBJ1-2 and V is TRBV19; weak D call: TRBD1 (6 bases). Germline CDR1 LNHDA, CDR2 SQIVND (reference sequence). The CDR3 is 14 residues long. Deletions cut 1 base from V and 8 bases from J, with 14 bases between. This CDR3 reads CASSIGSGAKGYTF. CDR3 DNA sequence: TGTGCCAGTAGTATAGGATCGGGGGCTAAGGGCTACACCTTC.

This clonotype was observed a few times. The chain has TRBV20-1 and TRBJ2-5; TRBD2 might be the D (5 bases). Between the trimmed V and J ends, which lost 2 bases and 5 bases, there was a span of 15 bases. The CDR3 length is 14 residues. Looked up from germline, CDR1 is DFQATT and CDR2 is SNEGSKA (reference sequence). CDR3 DNA: TGCAGTGCTAGACTAACTGGACTTGGGGAGACCCAGTACTTC. It codes for CSARLTGLGETQYF.

J is TRBJ2-6 and V is TRBV6-5; D may be TRBD1 (6 bases). The V end lost 6 bases, the J end lost 1 base, and 10 bases lay between the germline ends. Germline values: CDR1 MNHEY, CDR2 SVGAGI. The CDR3 is made up of 15 amino acids. Here the CDR3 DNA reads TGTGCCAGCAGATCGGACAGATCTGGGGCCAACGTCCTGACTTTC. This encodes CASRSDRSGANVLTF.

This sequence joins TRBV12-3 or TRBV12-4 and TRBJ1-6; 7 bases agree with TRBD1. The CDR3 runs 15 residues. The trim removed 7 bases at V and 3 bases at J, leaving 6 bases unmatched. CDR3 protein: CASTDRVGYNSPLHF. The DNA for the CDR3 is TGTGCCAGCACCGACAGGGTGGGCTATAATTCACCCCTCCACTTT.

This clonotype was counted at least ten times. The V call is TRBV6-4, the J call TRBJ2-1; tentative D call: TRBD2 (6 bases). The CDR3 contains 15 residues. Deletions cut 8 bases from V and 2 bases from J, with 16 bases between. The germline V gene encodes CDR1 MRHNA and CDR2 SNTAGT. The CDR3, as DNA: TGTGCCAGCCAGCCGGCGACGGGGGCCTACAATGAGCAGTTCTTC. Translating gives CASQPATGAYNEQFF.

A few counts support this clonotype. The chain uses TRBV6-2 or TRBV6-3 and TRBJ2-3, with unresolved D. Trimming took off 0 bases at V and 4 bases at J, with 5 bases between the two ends. Germline lookup yields CDR1 MNHEY and CDR2 SVGEGT. CDR3 size: 13 residues. CDR3 sequence: CASSYSMADTQYF. The CDR3 nucleotides are TGTGCCAGCAGTTACTCCATGGCAGATACGCAGTATTTT.

The chain joins TRBV19 to TRBJ1-1; a weak D match, TRBD1 (5 bases). Germline V gene lookup returns CDR1 LNHDA and CDR2 SQIVND (reference sequence). V was clipped by 5 bases and J by 2 bases, with 12 bases between them. The CDR3 extends over 14 amino acids. The CDR3 DNA sequence: TGTGCCAGTAGTGGCCAGGGCGGCAACACTGAAGCTTTCTTT. It yields the protein CASSGQGGNTEAFF.